The present entry profiles one TCR beta chain with its context. Its antigen remains unidentified. The sample is drawn from a study of a mutant IDH1 vaccine in newly diagnosed glioma. Study context: Patients received eight vaccinations in weeks 1, 3, 5, 7, 11, 15, 19, 23. Vaccines were first given 4-6 weeks after radiotherapy alone, or with temozolomide cycles. Therapy received beforehand was radiotherapy, temozolomide, or both, with most patients given both.

TCRdb's table, derived via immunoSEQ multiplex PCR, lists solely in-frame clones and lacks some. The sample carries tens of thousands of clones, roughly nine tenths recorded once. CDR3 length: 14 residues. Trimming left V 0 bases short and J 4 bases short, with 8 bases between. CDR1 and CDR2 from the germline V gene are MNHNY and SVGAGI (reference sequence). Time point in this sample: week 5, during vaccination. Vaccinated patients received 300 ug of mutant IDH1 20-mer peptide per dose, with topical imiquimod. The source is a woman between 50 and 59 years old with glioma. This specimen was PBMCs, taken from a glioma patient whose treatment included an IDH1 peptide vaccine. The rearrangement joins TRBV6-6 to TRBJ2-3; possible D gene TRBD1, 6 bases. The CDR3 DNA follows: TGTGCCAGCAGTTACTCACAGGGTGCAGATACGCAGTATTTT. Residues: CASSYSQGADTQYF.